What follows are 4 T cell receptor beta chains derived from one specimen sequenced in a study of T cell responses to AZD1222 COVID-19 vaccine. Profiling relied on immunoSEQ multiplex PCR, and the TCRdb table lists in-frame clones only, not all of them. The sample includes roughly 120,000 clones, 80% to 95% seen only once; the top ten take 13% to 15%. The specimen comprised peripheral blood, sampled on day 0 of AZD1222 vaccination. The origin of the receptors is an adult in good health.

Only one count was recorded for this clone. V gene TRBV19 combines with J gene TRBJ2-1, with 7 bases lining up with TRBD2. Per the germline V gene, CDR1 is LNHDA and CDR2 is SQIVND (reference sequence). The CDR3 has 18 residues. V trimming: 3 bases; J trimming: 2 bases; junction bases outside the gene matches: 13. In DNA form, the CDR3 reads TGTGCCAGTAGTATGAGTGGGGTAAGGCTAGCGGCCTACAATGAGCAGTTCTTC. It specifies CASSMSGVRLAAYNEQFF.

The rearrangement joins TRBV6-1 to TRBJ2-3; 8 bases align to TRBD1. In germline, CDR1 is MNHNS, CDR2 SASEGT. The CDR3 has 16 amino acids. V shed 4 bases, J shed 4 bases, and the junction held 10 bases outside the gene matches. This CDR3 reads CASSGWRTGTSDTQYF. For the CDR3, the DNA is TGTGCCAGCAGTGGATGGAGGACAGGGACGTCAGATACGCAGTATTTT.

J is TRBJ2-3 and V is TRBV19; perhaps TRBD2 as D (6 bases). The V end was cut by 4 bases, the J end by 4 bases, with 21 bases between. The germline CDR1 and CDR2 sequences are LNHDA and SQIVND (reference sequence). This CDR3 region has 17 residues. In DNA form, the CDR3 reads TGTGCCAGTAGTACGCCGCTGCTCGGGAGTCAGGCAGATACGCAGTATTTT. It translates to CASSTPLLGSQADTQYF.

The chain couples TRBV4-1 to TRBJ1-2; weak D call: TRBD1 (6 bases). The CDR3 has 16 residues. V was shortened by 1 base and J by 7 bases, with 19 bases between the two germline ends. Germline CDR1 reads MGHRA; CDR2 reads YSYEKL. The chain's CDR3 is CASSQGYGGASSGYTF. DNA for the CDR3: TGCGCCAGCAGCCAAGGGTATGGGGGGGCGAGTTCTGGCTACACCTTC.